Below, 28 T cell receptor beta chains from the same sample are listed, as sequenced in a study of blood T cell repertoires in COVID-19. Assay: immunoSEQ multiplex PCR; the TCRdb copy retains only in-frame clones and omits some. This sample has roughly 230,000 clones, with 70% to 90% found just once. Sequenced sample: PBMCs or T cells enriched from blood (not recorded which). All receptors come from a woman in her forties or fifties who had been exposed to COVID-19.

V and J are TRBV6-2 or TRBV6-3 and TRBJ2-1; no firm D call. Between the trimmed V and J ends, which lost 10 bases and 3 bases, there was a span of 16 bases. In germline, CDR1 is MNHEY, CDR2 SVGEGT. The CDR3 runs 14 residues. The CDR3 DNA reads TGTGCCACCAGCAAGCAACCCCTCTACAATGAGCAGTTCTTC. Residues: CATSKQPLYNEQFF.

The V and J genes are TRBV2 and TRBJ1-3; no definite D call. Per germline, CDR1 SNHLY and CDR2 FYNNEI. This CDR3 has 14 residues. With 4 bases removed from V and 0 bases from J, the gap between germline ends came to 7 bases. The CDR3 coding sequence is TGTGCCAGCAGTGGTGTTAACTCTGGAAACACCATATATTTT. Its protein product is CASSGVNSGNTIYF. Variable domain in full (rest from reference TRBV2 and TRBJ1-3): EPEVTQTPSHQVTQMGQEVILRCVPISNHLYFYWYRQILGQKVEFLVSFYNNEISEKSEIFDDQFSVERPDGSNFTLKIRSTKLEDSAMYFCASSGVNSGNTIYFGEGSWLTVV.

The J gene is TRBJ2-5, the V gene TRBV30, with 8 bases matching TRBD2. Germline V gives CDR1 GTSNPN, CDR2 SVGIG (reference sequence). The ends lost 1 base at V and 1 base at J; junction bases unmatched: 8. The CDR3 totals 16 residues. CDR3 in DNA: TGTGCCTGGAGTGGACGACTAAGCGGGGGCCAAGAGACCCAGTACTTC. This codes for CAWSGRLSGGQETQYF. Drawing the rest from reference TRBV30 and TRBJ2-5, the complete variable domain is SQTIHQWPATLVQPVGSPLSLECTVEGTSNPNLYWYRQAAGRGLQLLFYSVGIGQISSEVPQNLSASRPQDRQFILSSKKLLLSDSGFYLCAWSGRLSGGQETQYFGPGTRLLVL.

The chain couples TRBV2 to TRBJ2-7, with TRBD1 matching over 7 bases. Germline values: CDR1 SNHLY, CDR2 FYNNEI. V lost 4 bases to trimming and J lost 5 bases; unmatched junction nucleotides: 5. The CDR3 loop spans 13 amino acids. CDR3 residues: CASSVLQGNEQYF. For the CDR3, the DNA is TGTGCCAGCAGTGTCCTACAGGGGAACGAGCAGTACTTC.

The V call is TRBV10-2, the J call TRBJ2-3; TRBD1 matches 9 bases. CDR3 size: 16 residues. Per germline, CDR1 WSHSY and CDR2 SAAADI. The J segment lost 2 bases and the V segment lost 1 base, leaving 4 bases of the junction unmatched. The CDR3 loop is CASSELQGALTDTQYF. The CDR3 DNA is TGCGCCAGCAGTGAGTTACAGGGGGCCCTCACAGATACGCAGTATTTT.

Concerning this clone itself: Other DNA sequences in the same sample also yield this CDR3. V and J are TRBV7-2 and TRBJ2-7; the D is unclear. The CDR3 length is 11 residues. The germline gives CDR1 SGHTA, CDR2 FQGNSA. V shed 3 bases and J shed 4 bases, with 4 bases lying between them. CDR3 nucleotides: TGTGCCAGCAGCTTGTATTACGAGCAGTACTTC. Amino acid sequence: CASSLYYEQYF.

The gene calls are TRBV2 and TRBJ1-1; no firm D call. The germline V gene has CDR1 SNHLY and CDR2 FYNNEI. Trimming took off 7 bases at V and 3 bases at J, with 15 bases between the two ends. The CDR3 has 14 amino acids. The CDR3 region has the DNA TGTGCCAGCAAGATAGAGGGCCAGGACACTGAAGCTTTCTTT. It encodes CASKIEGQDTEAFF.

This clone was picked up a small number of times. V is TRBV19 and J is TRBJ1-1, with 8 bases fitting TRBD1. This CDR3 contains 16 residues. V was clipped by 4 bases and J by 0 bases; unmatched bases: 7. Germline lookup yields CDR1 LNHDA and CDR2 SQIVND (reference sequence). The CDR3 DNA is TGTGCCAGTAGTACCGCGACAGGGGCCATGAACACTGAAGCTTTCTTT. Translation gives CASSTATGAMNTEAFF.

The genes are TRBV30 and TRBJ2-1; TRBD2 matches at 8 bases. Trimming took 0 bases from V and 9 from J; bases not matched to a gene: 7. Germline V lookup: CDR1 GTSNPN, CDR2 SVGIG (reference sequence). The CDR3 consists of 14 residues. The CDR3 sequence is CAWSVTGGVSEQFF. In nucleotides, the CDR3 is TGTGCCTGGAGTGTGACCGGGGGGGTCTCTGAGCAGTTCTTC.

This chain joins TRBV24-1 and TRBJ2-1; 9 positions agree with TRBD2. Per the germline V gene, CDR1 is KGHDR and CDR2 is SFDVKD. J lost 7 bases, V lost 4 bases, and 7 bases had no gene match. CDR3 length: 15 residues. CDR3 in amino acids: CATSDPTSGWNEQFF. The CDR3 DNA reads TGTGCCACCAGTGACCCCACTAGCGGGTGGAATGAGCAGTTCTTC.

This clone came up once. CDR3 amino acids: CASSVQGVVSETQYF. The CDR3 DNA reads as TGTGCCAGCAGCGTACAGGGGGTAGTATCGGAGACCCAGTACTTC. The rearrangement uses TRBV7-2 and TRBJ2-5; 8 nucleotides agree with TRBD1. Germline V gives CDR1 SGHTA, CDR2 FQGNSA. With V trimmed by 5 bases and J by 5 bases, 10 bases remained unmatched. CDR3 length equals 15 residues.

The CDR3 here is CASSLGRSPGGRYGYTF. DNA of the CDR3: TGTGCCAGCAGCTTGGGTCGGAGCCCTGGTGGTCGCTATGGCTACACCTTC. The chain employs TRBV5-6 and TRBJ1-2, with D unclear. Germline CDR1 and CDR2: SGHDT and YYEEEE. The CDR3 spans 17 residues. V lost 0 bases and J lost 4, with 19 bases in between.

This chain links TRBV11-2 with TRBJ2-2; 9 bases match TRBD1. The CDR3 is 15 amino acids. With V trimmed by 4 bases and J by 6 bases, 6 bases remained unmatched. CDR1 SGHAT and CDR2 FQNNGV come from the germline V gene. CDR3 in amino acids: CASSSGTGIAGELFF. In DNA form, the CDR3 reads TGTGCCAGCAGCTCCGGGACAGGGATCGCCGGGGAGCTGTTTTTT.

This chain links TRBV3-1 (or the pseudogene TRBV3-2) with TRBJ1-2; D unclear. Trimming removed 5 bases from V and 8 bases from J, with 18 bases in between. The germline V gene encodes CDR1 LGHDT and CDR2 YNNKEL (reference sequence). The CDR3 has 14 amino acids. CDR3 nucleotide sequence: TGTGCCAGCAGCGTTACGGGAACTCGTCGCGGCTACACCTTC. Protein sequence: CASSVTGTRRGYTF.

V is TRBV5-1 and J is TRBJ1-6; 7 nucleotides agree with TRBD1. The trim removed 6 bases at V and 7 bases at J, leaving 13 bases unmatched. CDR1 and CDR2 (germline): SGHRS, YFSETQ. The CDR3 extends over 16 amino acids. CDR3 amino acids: CASKGAPHTANSPLHF. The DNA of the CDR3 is TGCGCCAGCAAGGGGGCCCCTCATACTGCAAATTCACCCCTCCACTTT.

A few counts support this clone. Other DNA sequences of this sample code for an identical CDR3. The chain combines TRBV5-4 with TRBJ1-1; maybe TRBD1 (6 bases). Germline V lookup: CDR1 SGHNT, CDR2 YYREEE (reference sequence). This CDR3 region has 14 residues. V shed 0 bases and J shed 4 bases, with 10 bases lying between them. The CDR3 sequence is CASSLGGRGTEAFF. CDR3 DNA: TGTGCCAGCAGCTTGGGGGGCAGGGGCACTGAAGCTTTCTTT.

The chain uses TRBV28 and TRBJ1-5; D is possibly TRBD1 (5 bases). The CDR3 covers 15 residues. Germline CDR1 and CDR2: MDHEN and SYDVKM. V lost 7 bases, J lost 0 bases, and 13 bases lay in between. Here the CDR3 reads CASKTGYHSNQPQHF. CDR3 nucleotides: TGTGCCAGCAAAACAGGCTACCATAGCAATCAGCCCCAGCATTTT.

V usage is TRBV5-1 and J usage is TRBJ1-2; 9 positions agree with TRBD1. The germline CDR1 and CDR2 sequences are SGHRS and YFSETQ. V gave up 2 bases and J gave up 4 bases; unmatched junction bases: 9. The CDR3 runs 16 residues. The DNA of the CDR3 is TGCGCCAGCAGCTTCGACGGGGACAGGGCTCGCTATGGCTACACCTTC. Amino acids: CASSFDGDRARYGYTF.

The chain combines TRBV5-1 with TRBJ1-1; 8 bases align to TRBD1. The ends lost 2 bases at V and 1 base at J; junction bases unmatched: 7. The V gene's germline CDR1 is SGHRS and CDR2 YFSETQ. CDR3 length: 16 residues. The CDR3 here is CASSLIYGTGNTEAFF. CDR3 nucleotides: TGCGCCAGCAGCTTAATTTACGGGACAGGGAACACTGAAGCTTTCTTT. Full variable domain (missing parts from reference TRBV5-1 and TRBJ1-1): KAGVTQTPRYLIKTRGQQVTLSCSPISGHRSVSWYQQTPGQGLQFLFEYFSETQRNKGNFPGRFSGRQFSNSRSEMNVSTLELGDSALYLCASSLIYGTGNTEAFFGQGTRLTVV.

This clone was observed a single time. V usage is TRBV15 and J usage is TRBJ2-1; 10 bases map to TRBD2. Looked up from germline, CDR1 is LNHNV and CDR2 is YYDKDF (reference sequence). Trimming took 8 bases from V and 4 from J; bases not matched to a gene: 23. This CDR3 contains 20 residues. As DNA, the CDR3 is TGTGCCACCGCAAAGTACGCCAGGCCCAGCGGGGGGGCCGGGTACAATGAGCAGTTCTTC. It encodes CATAKYARPSGGAGYNEQFF.

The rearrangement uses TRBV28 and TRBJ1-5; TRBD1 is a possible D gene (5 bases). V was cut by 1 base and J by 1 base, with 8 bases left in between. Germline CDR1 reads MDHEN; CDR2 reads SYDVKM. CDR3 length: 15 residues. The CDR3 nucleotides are TGTGCCAGCAGTTTATTAGGGGCCAGCAATCAGCCCCAGCATTTT. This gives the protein CASSLLGASNQPQHF.

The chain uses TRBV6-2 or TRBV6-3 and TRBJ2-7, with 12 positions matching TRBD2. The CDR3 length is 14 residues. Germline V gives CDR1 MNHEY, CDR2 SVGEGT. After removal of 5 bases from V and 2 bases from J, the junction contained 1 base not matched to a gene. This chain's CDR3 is CASSRTSGAYEQYF. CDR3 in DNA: TGTGCCAGCAGTAGGACTAGCGGGGCCTACGAGCAGTACTTC.

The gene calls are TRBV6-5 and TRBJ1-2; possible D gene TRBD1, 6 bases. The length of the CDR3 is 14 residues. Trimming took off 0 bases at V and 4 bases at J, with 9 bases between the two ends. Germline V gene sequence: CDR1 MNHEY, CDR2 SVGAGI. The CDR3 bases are TGTGCCAGCAGTTACTCATGGGACACCTATGGCTACACCTTC. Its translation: CASSYSWDTYGYTF.

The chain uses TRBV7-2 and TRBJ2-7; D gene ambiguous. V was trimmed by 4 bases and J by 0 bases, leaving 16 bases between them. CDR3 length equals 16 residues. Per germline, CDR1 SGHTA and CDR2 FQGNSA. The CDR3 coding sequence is TGTGCCAGCAGCTCGTCGCCGATTCTAAGCTCCTACGAGCAGTACTTC. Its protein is CASSSSPILSSYEQYF.

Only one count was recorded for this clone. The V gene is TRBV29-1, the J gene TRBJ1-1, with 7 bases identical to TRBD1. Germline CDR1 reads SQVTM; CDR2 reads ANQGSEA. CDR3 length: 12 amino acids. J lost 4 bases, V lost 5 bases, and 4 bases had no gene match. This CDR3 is CSVSRGPTEAFF. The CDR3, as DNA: TGCAGCGTTTCGAGGGGGCCCACTGAAGCTTTCTTT.

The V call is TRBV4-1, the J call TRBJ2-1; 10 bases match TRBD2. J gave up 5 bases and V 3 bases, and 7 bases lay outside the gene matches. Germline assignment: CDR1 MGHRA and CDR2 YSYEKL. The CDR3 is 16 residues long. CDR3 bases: TGCGCCAGCAGCCATCCACCAGCGGGGGGGCACAATGAGCAGTTCTTC. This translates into CASSHPPAGGHNEQFF.

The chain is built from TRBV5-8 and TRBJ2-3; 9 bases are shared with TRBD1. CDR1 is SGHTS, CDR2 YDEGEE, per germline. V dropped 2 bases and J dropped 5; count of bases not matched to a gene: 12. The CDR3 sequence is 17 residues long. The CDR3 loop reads CASSFAGQGVFGDTQYF. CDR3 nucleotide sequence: TGTGCCAGCAGCTTTGCGGGACAGGGCGTGTTTGGAGATACGCAGTATTTT.

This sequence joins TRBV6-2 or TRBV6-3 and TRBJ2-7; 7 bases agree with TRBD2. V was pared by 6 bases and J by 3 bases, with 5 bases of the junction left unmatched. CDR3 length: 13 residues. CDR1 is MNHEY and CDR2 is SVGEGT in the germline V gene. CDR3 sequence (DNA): TGTGCCAGCAGCCGGGAGGCGGACTACGAGCAGTACTTC. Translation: CASSREADYEQYF.